The 17 T cell receptor beta chains given below trace back to one sample, sequenced in a study of early T cells in non-severe SARS-CoV-2 infection. A single record per CDR3 protein comes from TCRdb applying MiXCR to the 5' RACE reads. Of about 110,000 distinct CDR3 sequences in the sample, around 10% were seen once. Sequencing input: whole blood. These receptor sequences come from an adult who was a healthcare worker with PCR-confirmed SARS-CoV-2 infection or an uninfected control (not recorded which).

There are a few counts of this clonotype. The genes are TRBV29-1 and TRBJ2-6, with D uncertain. This CDR3 has 13 amino acids. In germline, CDR1 is SQVTM, CDR2 ANQGSEA. V lost 3 bases and J lost 3, with 6 bases in between. The CDR3 is CSVDLGGANVLTF. CDR3 nucleotide sequence: TGCAGCGTTGACTTAGGTGGGGCCAACGTCCTGACTTTC.

The sample holds many counts of this clonotype. The V and J genes are TRBV2 and TRBJ2-1; 12 bases fit TRBD2. Germline lookup yields CDR1 SNHLY and CDR2 FYNNEI. The CDR3 is 15 residues long. V trimming: 5 bases; J trimming: 8 bases; junction bases outside the gene matches: 7. CDR3 DNA: TGTGCCAGCAGTCTAGCGGGAGGGCCTGGGGATGAGCAGTTCTTC. Translated, it gives CASSLAGGPGDEQFF.

This clonotype was seen a handful of times. The chain combines TRBV29-1 with TRBJ2-5, with a possible D match to TRBD1 (7 bases). There are 13 residues in the CDR3. Germline CDR1 reads SQVTM; CDR2 reads ANQGSEA. The V and J ends lost 7 bases and 2 bases respectively, with 14 bases between them. DNA of the CDR3: TGCAGCGCCCGCAGGGGGAGGCAAGAGACCCAGTACTTC. Protein product: CSARRGRQETQYF.

This clonotype was recorded at least ten times. In nucleotides, the CDR3 is TGTGCCAGCAGTTTATCCTCGGCCGGGGCCAACGTCCTGACTTTC. Residues: CASSLSSAGANVLTF. The chain employs TRBV12-3 or TRBV12-4 and TRBJ2-6; unclear D gene. CDR3 size: 15 residues. V dropped 2 bases and J dropped 4 bases, with 9 bases sitting between them.

The chain recombines TRBV30 with TRBJ1-6, with no clear D. CDR3 length: 16 amino acids. Trimming pared 2 bases from V and 0 bases from J, leaving 11 bases between. The germline V gene encodes CDR1 GTSNPN and CDR2 SVGIG (reference sequence). The CDR3 DNA reads TGTGCCTGGAGTCTTCGTAGGAGCTCCTATAATTCACCCCTCCACTTT. This encodes CAWSLRRSSYNSPLHF.

This clonotype has a count of ten or more. V gene TRBV19 combines with J gene TRBJ1-5; the match to TRBD1 covers 9 bases. Germline V lookup: CDR1 LNHDA, CDR2 SQIVND (reference sequence). This CDR3 region has 13 residues. The V segment lost 4 bases and the J segment 5 bases; nucleotides outside the gene matches: 0. The CDR3 nucleotides are TGTGCCAGTAGTAGGGACAGGGATCAGCCCCAGCATTTT. Its translation: CASSRDRDQPQHF.

This clonotype occurred many times. V and J are TRBV28 and TRBJ2-3; D call uncertain. Deletions cut 6 bases from V and 4 bases from J, with 8 bases between. The CDR3 spans 12 residues. Germline CDR1 MDHEN, CDR2 SYDVKM. In DNA form, the CDR3 reads TGTGCCAGCAGCTCTTCCTCAGATACGCAGTATTTT. Residues: CASSSSSDTQYF.

This clonotype has at least ten counts. The V and J genes are TRBV10-3 and TRBJ1-1; D is perhaps TRBD1 (6 bases). This CDR3 comprises 14 residues. In germline, CDR1 is ENHRY, CDR2 SYGVKD. Deletions cut 5 bases from V and 4 bases from J, with 14 bases between. DNA for the CDR3: TGTGCCATCAGTCAACAGGGAGGCACCACTGAAGCTTTCTTT. Translating it yields CAISQQGGTTEAFF.

This clonotype was seen ten or more times. This chain joins TRBV11-2 and TRBJ2-7, with D hard to call. The germline V gene has CDR1 SGHAT and CDR2 FQNNGV. V dropped 5 bases and J dropped 0 bases, with 20 bases sitting between them. This CDR3 contains 17 residues. CDR3 in DNA: TGTGCCAGCAGCCGAACTACTTCCCAGGCGAACTCCTACGAGCAGTACTTC. Translating it yields CASSRTTSQANSYEQYF.

The table lists this clonotype with many counts. The chain has TRBV6-1 and TRBJ1-1; perhaps TRBD1 as D (6 bases). Germline CDR1 MNHNS, CDR2 SASEGT. CDR3 length: 11 residues. Trimming shortened V by 10 bases and J by 12 bases, and 18 bases separated the two germline ends. CDR3 sequence (DNA): TGTGCCACCGCCCTAGGGGGTCGGACTTTCTTT. Translating gives CATALGGRTFF.

This clonotype was counted ten times or more. The chain employs TRBV20-1 and TRBJ1-5, with TRBD1 as a possible D gene (5 bases). The CDR3 is 16 amino acids. Germline loops: CDR1 DFQATT, CDR2 SNEGSKA (reference sequence). Trimming took 2 bases from V and 4 from J, leaving 18 bases between them. CDR3 DNA sequence: TGCAGTGCTAGACCCCCGGGGCAGGTACTAAATCAGCCCCAGCATTTT. Amino acids: CSARPPGQVLNQPQHF.

This clonotype turned up a few times. At one end, the junction sequence differs from germline, possibly due to a read error. V gene TRBV12-3 or TRBV12-4 combines with J gene TRBJ1-1; unclear D gene. CDR3 size: 11 residues. Written as DNA, the CDR3 is TGTGCCAGCAGGAGACACCTAGTCGTATCCTTT. Amino acid sequence: CASRRHLVVSF.

Worth noting for this clonotype: A much bigger clone sits one base away, suggesting this may be a read error. The DNA of the CDR3 is TGCACCAGCAGCCCGGGGGCAAGCTCCTACGAGCAGTACTTC. Protein: CTSSPGASSYEQYF. The V gene is TRBV5-1, the J gene TRBJ2-7; D assignment may be TRBD1 or TRBD2 (6 bases each). Germline values: CDR1 SGHRS, CDR2 YFSETQ. CDR3 length: 14 residues.

Ten or more counts support this clonotype. The V gene is TRBV11-2, the J gene TRBJ2-3, with TRBD1 matching over 8 bases. This CDR3 region has 15 residues. Germline CDR1 reads SGHAT; CDR2 reads FQNNGV. V dropped 6 bases and J dropped 3; count of bases not matched to a gene: 8. CDR3 nucleotide sequence: TGTGCCAGCAGGAAGTGGACAGGGAGGACAGATACGCAGTATTTT. Encoded protein: CASRKWTGRTDTQYF.

This clonotype was detected ten times or more. V gene TRBV6-6 combines with J gene TRBJ2-3; weak D call: TRBD2 (6 bases). Germline-derived CDR1 and CDR2 are MNHNY and SVGAGI (reference sequence). V lost 2 bases, J lost 0 bases, and 9 bases lay in between. The CDR3 has 15 residues. The CDR3 region has the DNA TGTGCCAGCAGTTACGGGACTGCTAGCACAGATACGCAGTATTTT. It specifies CASSYGTASTDTQYF.

This clonotype came up a few times. The V gene is TRBV5-1, the J gene TRBJ2-2; D is uncertain. V lost 1 base and J lost 3, with 4 bases in between. CDR1 and CDR2 from the germline V gene are SGHRS and YFSETQ. There are 13 residues in the CDR3. In DNA, the CDR3 is TGCGCCAGCAGCTTGATGGACACCGGGGAGCTGTTTTTT. Its translation: CASSLMDTGELFF.

This clonotype was seen a handful of times. V usage is TRBV7-2 and J usage is TRBJ2-5, with D maybe TRBD1 (6 bases). Germline values: CDR1 SGHTA, CDR2 FQGNSA. Trimming took off 1 base at V and 1 base at J, with 10 bases between the two ends. The CDR3 is made up of 15 amino acids. Here the CDR3 reads CASSLGTVSQETQYF. Written as DNA, the CDR3 is TGTGCCAGCAGCTTAGGGACAGTTAGCCAAGAGACCCAGTACTTC.